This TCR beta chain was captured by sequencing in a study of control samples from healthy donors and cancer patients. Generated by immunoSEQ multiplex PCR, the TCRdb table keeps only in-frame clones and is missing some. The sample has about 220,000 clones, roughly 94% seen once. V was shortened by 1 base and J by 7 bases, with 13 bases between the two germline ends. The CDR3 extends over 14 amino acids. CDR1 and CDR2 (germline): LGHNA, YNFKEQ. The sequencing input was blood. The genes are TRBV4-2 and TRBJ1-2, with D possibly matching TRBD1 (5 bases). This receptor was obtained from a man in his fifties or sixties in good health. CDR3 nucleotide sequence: TGTGCCAGCAGCCAAGGGCCGGGGGTAGGTGGCTACACCTTC. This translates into CASSQGPGVGGYTF.